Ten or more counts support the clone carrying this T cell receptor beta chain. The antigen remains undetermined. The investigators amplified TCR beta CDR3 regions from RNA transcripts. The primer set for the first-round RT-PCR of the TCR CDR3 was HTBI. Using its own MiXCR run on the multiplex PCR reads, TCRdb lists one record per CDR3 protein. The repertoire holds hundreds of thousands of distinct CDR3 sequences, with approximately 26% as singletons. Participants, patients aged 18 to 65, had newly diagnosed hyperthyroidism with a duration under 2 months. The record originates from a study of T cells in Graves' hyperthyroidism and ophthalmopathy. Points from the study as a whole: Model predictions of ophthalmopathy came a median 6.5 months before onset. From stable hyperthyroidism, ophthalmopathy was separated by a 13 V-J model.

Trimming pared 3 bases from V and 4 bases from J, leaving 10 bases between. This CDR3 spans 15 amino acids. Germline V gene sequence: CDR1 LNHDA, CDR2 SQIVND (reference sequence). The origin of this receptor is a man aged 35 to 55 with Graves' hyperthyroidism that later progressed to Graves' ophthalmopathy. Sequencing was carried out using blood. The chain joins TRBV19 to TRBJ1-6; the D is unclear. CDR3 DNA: TGTGCCAGTAGTATCCGGGCTAGTTATAATTCACCCCTCCACTTT. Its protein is CASSIRASYNSPLHF.